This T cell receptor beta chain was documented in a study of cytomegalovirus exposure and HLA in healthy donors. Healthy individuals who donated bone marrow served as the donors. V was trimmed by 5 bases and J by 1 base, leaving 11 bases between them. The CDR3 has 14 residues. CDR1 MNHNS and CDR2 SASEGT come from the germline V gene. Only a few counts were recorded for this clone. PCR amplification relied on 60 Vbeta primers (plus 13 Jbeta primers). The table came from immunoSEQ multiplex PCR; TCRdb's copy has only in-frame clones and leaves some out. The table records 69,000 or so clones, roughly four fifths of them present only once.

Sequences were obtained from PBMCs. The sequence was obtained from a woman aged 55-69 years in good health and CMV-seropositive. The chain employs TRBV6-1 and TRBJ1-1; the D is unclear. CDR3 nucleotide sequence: TGTGCCAGCAGTCCTCCGGTCCCGAACACTGAAGCTTTCTTT. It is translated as CASSPPVPNTEAFF.